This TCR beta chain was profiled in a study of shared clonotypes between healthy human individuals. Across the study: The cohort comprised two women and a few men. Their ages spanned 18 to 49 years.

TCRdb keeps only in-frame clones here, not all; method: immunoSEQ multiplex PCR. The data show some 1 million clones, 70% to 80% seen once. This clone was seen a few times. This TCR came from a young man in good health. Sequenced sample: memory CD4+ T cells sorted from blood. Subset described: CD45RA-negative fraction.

The CDR3 sequence is CASSLRETGNSYNSPLHF. CDR3 nucleotides: TGTGCCAGCAGCTTAAGGGAAACTGGCAACTCCTATAATTCACCCCTCCACTTT. J is TRBJ1-6 and V is TRBV11-2, with D unclear. Trimming pared 2 bases from V and 0 bases from J, leaving 14 bases between. Germline V gene sequence: CDR1 SGHAT, CDR2 FQNNGV. The CDR3 runs to 18 residues. Looking up the rest from reference TRBV11-2 and TRBJ1-6 gives the full variable domain: EAGVAQSPRYKIIEKRQSVAFWCNPISGHATLYWYQQILGQGPKLLIQFQNNGVVDDSQLPKDRFSAERLKGVDSTLKIQPAKLEDSAVYLCASSLRETGNSYNSPLHFGNGTRLTVT.